This TCR beta chain emerged from a study of Graves' ophthalmopathy and Graves' hyperthyroidism. Study-wide points: Blood also contained most of the expanded thyroid clonotypes above 0.001 frequency.

RNA transcripts provided the template for amplifying TCR beta CDR3 regions. RT-PCR with HTBI primers came first, then second-round multiplex PCR. TCRdb redid the calling of the multiplex PCR reads with MiXCR, one entry per CDR3 protein. The sample has around 1,000,000 distinct CDR3 sequences; about two fifths are singletons. This clonotype was seen ten or more times. Antigen: not known. The CDR3 is made up of 15 amino acids. Germline-derived CDR1 and CDR2 are SGHVS and FQNEAQ. V was pared by 5 bases and J by 4 bases, with 17 bases between. The source of this sequence is an adult man with Graves' hyperthyroidism. This chain links TRBV7-8 with TRBJ1-1; D may be TRBD1 (5 bases). Sequencing used peripheral blood or thyroid tissue (not recorded which). The DNA of the CDR3 is TGTGCCAGCAGCGCCGCGGGGGGACTCTCCACTGAAGCTTTCTTT. As protein: CASSAAGGLSTEAFF.